The 8 T cell receptor beta chains below come from one sample, sequenced in a study of blood T cells in healthy people across ages. Together with a sample-barcoded 5' primer, a J-beta primer mix was included in a second PCR lasting about 7 to 11 cycles. MiXCR was run by TCRdb on the 5' RACE reads, yielding one entry per CDR3 protein. The repertoire holds roughly 1 million distinct CDR3 sequences, with less than 25% as singletons. The data also belong to a second study, concerning T cells of mothers and their children.

Input material: blood. The source of these receptors is a girl aged 2-10 years in good health.

The gene calls are TRBV12-3 or TRBV12-4 and TRBJ1-1; 10 bases map to TRBD1. CDR3 length: 17 residues. Trimming took 3 bases from V and 1 from J; bases not matched to a gene: 8. The CDR3 loop is CASSFWDRGVGNTEAFF. The DNA for the CDR3 is TGTGCCAGCAGTTTTTGGGACAGGGGCGTAGGGAACACTGAAGCTTTCTTT.

V is TRBV9 and J is TRBJ2-3; D unresolved. CDR3 length: 13 residues. Germline values: CDR1 SGDLS, CDR2 YYNGEE. The ends were cut back, 3 bases at V and 3 bases at J, with 8 bases in the middle. CDR3 amino acids: CASSADGTDTQYF. The DNA of the CDR3 is TGTGCCAGCAGCGCAGACGGAACAGATACGCAGTATTTT. The variable domain in full, completed from reference TRBV9 and TRBJ2-3, reads DSGVTQTPKHLITATGQRVTLRCSPRSGDLSVYWYQQSLDQGLQFLIQYYNGEERAKGNILERFSAQQFPDLHSELNLSSLELGDSALYFCASSADGTDTQYFGPGTRLTVL.

This sequence joins TRBV7-8 and TRBJ1-1, with 7 bases that match TRBD1. The junction had 11 bases not matched to a gene; V was cut back by 5 bases and J by 2 bases. The CDR3 length is 16 residues. Germline V gene data show CDR1 as SGHVS and CDR2 as FQNEAQ. The CDR3 region is CASSPGTAKGNTEAFF. DNA for the CDR3: TGTGCCAGCAGCCCTGGGACAGCCAAAGGAAACACTGAAGCTTTCTTT.

This clonotype was seen a handful of times. CDR3 sequence reads: CASSLDGGAYNEQFF. CDR3 in DNA: TGTGCCAGCAGCTTAGATGGAGGGGCCTACAATGAGCAGTTCTTC. The V and J genes are TRBV11-2 and TRBJ2-1; possible D gene TRBD2, 6 bases. Germline CDR1 is SGHAT and CDR2 is FQNNGV. V was trimmed by 0 bases and J by 2 bases, leaving 8 bases between them. CDR3 size: 15 residues. The full variable domain, completed using reference TRBV11-2 and TRBJ2-1, is EAGVAQSPRYKIIEKRQSVAFWCNPISGHATLYWYQQILGQGPKLLIQFQNNGVVDDSQLPKDRFSAERLKGVDSTLKIQPAKLEDSAVYLCASSLDGGAYNEQFFGPGTRLTVL.

The CDR3 protein is CASSSGEQFF. In DNA form, the CDR3 reads TGTGCCAGCAGTTCCGGGGAGCAGTTCTTC. The gene calls are TRBV12-3 or TRBV12-4 and TRBJ2-1; D gene ambiguous. Between the trimmed V and J ends, which lost 4 bases and 10 bases, there was a span of 5 bases. This CDR3 is built from 10 residues.

This clonotype was recorded only once. CDR3 sequence reads: CASSQERGRGNQPQHF. The CDR3 nucleotides are TGCGCCAGCAGCCAAGAAAGGGGCAGGGGGAATCAGCCCCAGCATTTT. V gene TRBV4-3 combines with J gene TRBJ1-5; the match to TRBD1 covers 7 bases. Germline CDR1 and CDR2: LGHNA and YSLEER. The V segment lost 0 bases and the J segment 4 bases; nucleotides outside the gene matches: 6. This CDR3 region has 16 residues.

The genes are TRBV11-2 and TRBJ1-1; 7 nucleotides line up with TRBD1. After removal of 4 bases from V and 6 bases from J, the junction contained 11 bases not matched to a gene. Germline assignment: CDR1 SGHAT and CDR2 FQNNGV. The CDR3 totals 15 residues. In DNA form, the CDR3 reads TGTGCCAGCAGCTCGTATCCAGGGGGAACAGCTGAAGCTTTCTTT. The encoded protein is CASSSYPGGTAEAFF.

This clonotype was found a few times. The chain uses TRBV28 and TRBJ2-5, with 7 bases matching TRBD1. Trimming removed 5 bases from V and 5 bases from J; junction bases left unmatched: 8. The CDR3 loop spans 14 amino acids. CDR1 is MDHEN and CDR2 is SYDVKM in the germline V gene. In DNA form, the CDR3 reads TGTGCCAGCAGTAGTAACAGGGGCAGGGAGACCCAGTACTTC. This sequence encodes CASSSNRGRETQYF.